A selection of T cell receptor beta chains follows, all from one sample in a study of technical replicates of blood from a handful of donors. The data were produced by immunoSEQ multiplex PCR, yet TCRdb's version contains in-frame clones alone and is incomplete. The sample has tens of thousands of clones, around 92% seen once. Input material: PBMCs. These receptors came from a human donor in good health. Some clones in this sample may be carry-over from other donors' samples. CDR3s include the opening cysteine and the closing phenylalanine or tryptophan. A D gene is named only where the DNA matches it firmly. Clone size is shown for a subset of rows, as once, few, many or a class of expanded clone.

j_gene,d_gene,v_gene,abundance,CDR3aa,CDR3nt
TRBJ1-4,TRBD1,TRBV6-1,.,CASSLQGAREKLFF,TGTGCCAGCAGCCTACAGGGGGCGCGCGAAAAACTGTTTTTT
TRBJ2-1,TRBD2,TRBV27,.,CASSPFGGSSYNEQFF,TGTGCCAGCAGTCCCTTCGGGGGGAGCTCCTACAATGAGCAGTTCTTC
TRBJ2-5,TRBD2,TRBV9,.,CASSVGGLAAQETQYF,TGTGCCAGCAGCGTAGGGGGACTAGCGGCTCAAGAGACCCAGTACTTC
TRBJ2-5,TRBD2,TRBV6-7,few,CASNSLGQSALAVLWWETQYF,TGTGCCAGCAACTCTTTGGGACAATCGGCACTAGCGGTTCTCTGGTGGGAGACCCAGTACTTC
TRBJ2-1,.,TRBV5-1,.,CASKGTYNEQFF,TGCGCCAGCAAAGGGACTTACAATGAGCAGTTCTTC
TRBJ2-1,TRBD2,TRBV30,once,CAWSALGLAVF,TGTGCCTGGAGTGCTTTGGGGCTAGCGGTCTTC
TRBJ1-1,TRBD1,TRBV7-2,.,CASSQTGQHTEAFF,TGTGCCAGCAGCCAGACGGGACAGCACACTGAAGCTTTCTTT
TRBJ1-2,TRBD1,TRBV5-6,.,CASSTDRGRYGYTF,TGTGCCAGCAGCACGGACAGGGGGCGGTATGGCTACACCTTC
TRBJ1-5,TRBD1,TRBV12-5,once,CASGLGQGRQPQHF,TGTGCTAGTGGTTTGGGACAGGGGAGACAGCCCCAGCATTTT
TRBJ1-1,TRBD1,TRBV28,few,CASSPGQPNTEAFF,TGTGCCAGCAGCCCGGGACAGCCGAACACTGAAGCTTTCTTT
TRBJ2-7,.,TRBV7-9,.,CASSPTGDSYEQYF,TGTGCCAGCAGCCCTACCGGGGACTCCTACGAGCAGTACTTC